This TCR beta chain came from a study of blood T cell repertoires in COVID-19. This clone has only a few counts. Per the original data handling: Reference gene primer amplification in the assay estimated nucleated cell counts. TCRdb's table, derived via immunoSEQ multiplex PCR, lists solely in-frame clones and lacks some. V, J and clone size are those of that table, while D and trimming were read from the DNA. The sample yields about 240,000 clones, approximately 84% seen once. Per germline, CDR1 SGHDN and CDR2 FVKESK. J gave up 5 bases and V 5 bases, and 7 bases lay outside the gene matches. There are 15 residues in the CDR3.

The sample consisted of PBMCs or T cells enriched from blood (not recorded which). This clonotype was obtained from a woman aged 40 to 50 with acute COVID-19. This chain uses TRBV14 with TRBJ2-1; 9 bases line up with TRBD1. CDR3 DNA sequence: TGTGCCAGCAGCTACTGGGACAGGGACGACAATGAGCAGTTCTTC. This translates into CASSYWDRDDNEQFF.